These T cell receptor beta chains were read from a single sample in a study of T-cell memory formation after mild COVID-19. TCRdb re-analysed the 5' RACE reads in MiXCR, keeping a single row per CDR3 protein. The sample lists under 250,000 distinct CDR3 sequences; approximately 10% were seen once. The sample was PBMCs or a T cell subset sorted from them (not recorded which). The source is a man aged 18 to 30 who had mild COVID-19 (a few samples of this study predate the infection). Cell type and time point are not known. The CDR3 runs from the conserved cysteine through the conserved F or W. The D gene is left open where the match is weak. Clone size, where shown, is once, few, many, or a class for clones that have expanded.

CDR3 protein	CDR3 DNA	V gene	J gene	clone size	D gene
CASSLGRLNEKLFF	TGCGCCAGCAGCTTGGGGCGACTTAATGAAAAACTGTTTTTT	TRBV5-1	TRBJ1-4	-	-
CASSLESGMGSPLHF	TGTGCCAGCAGCTTAGAATCTGGGATGGGTTCACCCCTCCACTTT	TRBV7-2	TRBJ1-6	few	-
CASSQDAGRYNEQFF	TGCGCCAGCAGCCAAGACGCGGGGCGCTACAATGAGCAGTTCTTC	TRBV4-3	TRBJ2-1	few	-
CASSLARDSQVNEQYF	TGTGCCAGCAGCTTGGCCCGGGACAGTCAGGTTAACGAGCAGTACTTC	TRBV5-4	TRBJ2-7	-	TRBD1
CASSLRSGSPTEAFF	TGTGCCAGCAGCTTACGGTCAGGGTCCCCCACTGAAGCTTTCTTT	TRBV11-2	TRBJ1-1	-	-
CASSQGAYYGYTF	TGTGCCAGCAGCCAGGGGGCTTACTATGGCTACACCTTC	TRBV3-1	TRBJ1-2	-	-
CASSLGAAGGNEQFF	TGTGCCAGCAGCTTAGGGGCAGCGGGGGGAAATGAGCAGTTCTTC	TRBV7-2	TRBJ2-1	few	TRBD2
CASSFNGAQETQYF	TGTGCCAGCAGCTTTAACGGGGCACAAGAGACCCAGTACTTC	TRBV7-2	TRBJ2-5	few	-
CASSSGIEAQGREKLFF	TGTGCCAGCAGCTCGGGGATAGAGGCCCAAGGGCGGGAAAAACTGTTTTTT	TRBV7-9	TRBJ1-4	-	-
CSASPPGQGFFRAQYF	TGCAGTGCTAGTCCTCCGGGACAGGGTTTTTTCAGGGCGCAGTATTTT	TRBV20-1	TRBJ2-3	-	TRBD1
CASSPPGTTNEKLFF	TGTGCCAGCAGTCCCCCAGGAACAACTAATGAAAAACTGTTTTTT	TRBV12-3/TRBV12-4	TRBJ1-4	few	-
CASRTGLTDTQYF	TGTGCCAGCAGGACAGGGCTCACAGATACGCAGTATTTT	TRBV6-5	TRBJ2-3	many	TRBD1
CASSREGQEQYF	TGCGCCAGCAGCCGCGAGGGACAGGAGCAGTACTTC	TRBV5-1	TRBJ2-7	many	TRBD1
CASRSQGVSSGEKLFF	TGTGCCAGCAGGTCGCAGGGAGTGAGCTCGGGCGAAAAACTGTTTTTT	TRBV27	TRBJ1-4	-	-
CASSRAEQDTQYF	TGTGCCAGCAGCCGAGCGGAACAGGATACGCAGTATTTT	TRBV7-8	TRBJ2-3	-	-
CASSVQGGAPGYGYTF	TGTGCCAGCAGCGTTCAAGGGGGGGCCCCGGGGTATGGCTACACCTTC	TRBV7-2	TRBJ1-2	few	-
CASSFDRQETQYF	TGTGCCAGCAGCTTCGACAGACAAGAGACCCAGTACTTC	TRBV11-2	TRBJ2-5	few	-
CASSPIAGETQYF	TGTGCCAGCAGCCCCATAGCGGGAGAGACCCAGTACTTC	TRBV3-1	TRBJ2-5	-	TRBD2
CASSRHGGQETQYF	TGTGCCAGCAGTCGCCACGGCGGACAAGAGACCCAGTACTTC	TRBV7-3	TRBJ2-5	few	-
CASRGMRRGDTDTQYF	TGTGCCAGCAGAGGGATGAGGCGCGGGGACACAGATACGCAGTATTTT	TRBV6-5	TRBJ2-3	few	-
CSVEVGPTNYGYTF	TGCAGCGTTGAAGTGGGGCCTACTAACTATGGCTACACCTTC	TRBV29-1	TRBJ1-2	many	-
CASRARWDYYNEQFF	TGTGCCAGCAGGGCAAGGTGGGACTACTACAATGAGCAGTTCTTC	TRBV6-2/TRBV6-3	TRBJ2-1	few	TRBD2
CAWSSYRELNADTQYF	TGTGCCTGGAGTTCATACAGGGAATTGAACGCAGATACGCAGTATTTT	TRBV30	TRBJ2-3	-	-
CASSLDRQGGTEAFF	TGTGCCAGCAGCTTGGATCGACAGGGTGGAACTGAAGCTTTCTTT	TRBV5-6	TRBJ1-1	-	TRBD1
CASSQPGLPGGTQYF	TGTGCCAGCAGTCAACCGGGACTCCCGGGAGGGACCCAGTACTTC	TRBV6-6	TRBJ2-5	few	TRBD2
CASSVGPDYEQYF	TGTGCCAGCAGCGTAGGGCCCGACTACGAGCAGTACTTC	TRBV7-3	TRBJ2-7	-	-
CASSLDRGGPLHF	TGTGCCAGCAGCTTAGACAGGGGGGGACCCCTCCACTTT	TRBV7-9	TRBJ1-6	-	TRBD1
CASSQDNCDHYNSPLHF	TGTGCCAGCAGCCAAGATAATTGCGACCACTATAATTCACCCCTCCACTTT	TRBV3-2	TRBJ1-6	few	-
CASSADGGIANEQFF	TGTGCCAGCAGCGCGGACGGGGGAATCGCCAATGAGCAGTTCTTC	TRBV5-6	TRBJ2-1	few	-
CASSWAGTANTGELFF	TGCGCCAGCAGCTGGGCCGGGACAGCGAACACCGGGGAGCTGTTTTTT	TRBV5-1	TRBJ2-2	few	TRBD1
CASSPSRGDNSPLHF	TGTGCCAGCAGCCCAAGTCGGGGGGACAATTCACCCCTCCACTTT	TRBV7-9	TRBJ1-6	few	-
CASSEGTTSYNEQFF	TGTGCCAGCAGTGAAGGGACCACGAGCTACAATGAGCAGTTCTTC	TRBV6-1	TRBJ2-1	few	-
CASSTGANSPLHF	TGTGCCAGCAGTACAGGGGCGAATTCACCCCTCCACTTT	TRBV6-6	TRBJ1-6	-	TRBD1
CASSQYGGVSNQPQHF	TGTGCCAGCTCACAGTATGGGGGGGTTAGCAATCAGCCCCAGCATTTT	TRBV18	TRBJ1-5	many	-
CASSPYHRELFF	TGTGCCAGCAGCCCATATCACCGGGAGCTGTTTTTT	TRBV11-2	TRBJ2-2	-	-
CASSWDAGNTIYF	TGCGCCAGCTCATGGGACGCCGGAAACACCATATATTTT	TRBV4-3	TRBJ1-3	-	-
CASSPPPGRPRDTQYF	TGTGCCAGCAGCCCCCCCCCGGGACGCCCAAGGGATACGCAGTATTTT	TRBV7-9	TRBJ2-3	many	-
CASSTRTGPNYGYTF	TGTGCCAGCAGCACCCGGACAGGTCCTAACTATGGCTACACCTTC	TRBV7-8	TRBJ1-2	-	TRBD1
CASSSDVGYGYTF	TGTGCCAGCAGCTCGGACGTTGGCTATGGCTACACCTTC	TRBV5-4	TRBJ1-2	-	-
CASRGQGRQPQHF	TGTGCCAGCAGGGGACAGGGGAGGCAGCCCCAGCATTTT	TRBV12-3/TRBV12-4	TRBJ1-5	-	TRBD1
CASSLSGNEAFF	TGTGCCAGCAGCTTGTCAGGGAATGAAGCTTTCTTT	TRBV7-2	TRBJ1-1	-	-
CASTSGGADSTGELFF	TGTGCCAGCACTAGCGGGGGGGCTGACTCCACCGGGGAGCTGTTTTTT	TRBV6-5	TRBJ2-2	few	TRBD2
CASSRSGTDKNIQYF	TGCGCCAGCAGCCGTTCCGGGACAGACAAAAACATTCAGTACTTC	TRBV4-3	TRBJ2-4	-	TRBD1
CASSDLRALGDSPLHF	TGTGCCAGCAGTGATCTTAGGGCTCTGGGAGATTCACCCCTCCACTTT	TRBV2	TRBJ1-6	few	-
CASSLQGGGLETQYF	TGTGCCAGCAGTTTGCAGGGGGGGGGCCTGGAGACCCAGTACTTC	TRBV12-3/TRBV12-4	TRBJ2-5	few	-
CASSSQGAGAFF	TGTGCCAGCAGCTCCCAGGGGGCGGGAGCTTTCTTT	TRBV7-2	TRBJ1-1	-	TRBD1